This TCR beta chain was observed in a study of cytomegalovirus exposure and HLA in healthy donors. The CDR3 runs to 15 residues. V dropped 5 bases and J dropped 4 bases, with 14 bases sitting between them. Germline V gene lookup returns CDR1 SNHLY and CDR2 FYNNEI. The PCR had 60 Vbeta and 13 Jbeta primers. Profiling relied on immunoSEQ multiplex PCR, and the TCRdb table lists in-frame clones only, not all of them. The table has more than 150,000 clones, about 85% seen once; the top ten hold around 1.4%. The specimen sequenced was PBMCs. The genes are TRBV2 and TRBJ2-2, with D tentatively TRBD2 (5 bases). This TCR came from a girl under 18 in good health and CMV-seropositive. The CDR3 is CASSRPGYGTGELFF. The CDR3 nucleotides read TGTGCCAGCAGTCGCCCGGGATACGGCACCGGGGAGCTGTTTTTT. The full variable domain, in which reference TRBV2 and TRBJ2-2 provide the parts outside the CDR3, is EPEVTQTPSHQVTQMGQEVILRCVPISNHLYFYWYRQILGQKVEFLVSFYNNEISEKSEIFDDQFSVERPDGSNFTLKIRSTKLEDSAMYFCASSRPGYGTGELFFGEGSRLTVL.